This T cell receptor beta chain was sequenced during a study of cytomegalovirus exposure and HLA in healthy donors. On this clone: Its antigen remains unknown.

Trimming pared 0 bases from V and 7 bases from J, leaving 16 bases between. This CDR3 has 15 amino acids. Germline-derived CDR1 and CDR2 are SGHRS and YFSETQ. Findings and caveats of the study: Cytomegalovirus association was assigned to about 180 TCR beta chains.

PCR employed 60 Vbeta and 13 Jbeta primers. Measured with immunoSEQ multiplex PCR; TCRdb has only the in-frame clones, and not every one. This table holds some 170,000 clones, roughly 82% found once. What was sequenced was PBMCs. This chain joins TRBV5-1 and TRBJ1-2; tentative D call: TRBD1 (6 bases). This clonotype was obtained from a woman in her fifties or sixties in good health and CMV-seropositive. The CDR3 spells CASSLVGEGGVGYTF. CDR3 sequence (DNA): TGCGCCAGCAGCTTGGTAGGGGAAGGGGGTGTTGGCTACACCTTC. The full variable domain, in which reference TRBV5-1 and TRBJ1-2 provide the parts outside the CDR3, is KAGVTQTPRYLIKTRGQQVTLSCSPISGHRSVSWYQQTPGQGLQFLFEYFSETQRNKGNFPGRFSGRQFSNSRSEMNVSTLELGDSALYLCASSLVGEGGVGYTFGSGTRLTVV.